This passage covers 2 T cell receptor beta chains from one sample sequenced in a study of T cells in localized non-small cell lung cancer (dated by TCRdb to the early 2020s). The library was made by the immunoSEQ multiplex PCR assay. TCRdb holds this immuneACCESS table with in-frame rearrangements only. Some clones are missing; in checked studies, unresolved V genes explain under half, and the rest has no known cause. A total of over 20,000 clones appear in this sample, approximately 92% of them only once. The ten largest account for 12% to 15% of the sample. This specimen consisted of peripheral blood, obtained before any cancer treatment. The receptors were gathered from a man aged 40 to 70 with stage III squamous cell lung carcinoma.

V usage is TRBV27 and J usage is TRBJ2-2, with D unresolved. Germline assignment: CDR1 MNHEY and CDR2 SMNVEV (reference sequence). V was shortened by 5 bases and J by 4 bases, with 8 bases between the two germline ends. This CDR3 spans 13 amino acids. The CDR3 sequence is CASSAHSTGELFF. CDR3 DNA sequence: TGTGCCAGCAGTGCCCACAGCACCGGGGAGCTGTTTTTT.

This clone was seen once. The chain combines TRBV6-5 with TRBJ2-7; perhaps TRBD1 as D (5 bases). This CDR3 comprises 15 residues. Looked up from germline, CDR1 is MNHEY and CDR2 is SVGAGI. Trimming shortened V by 0 bases and J by 2 bases, and 11 bases separated the two germline ends. The DNA for the CDR3 is TGTGCCAGCAGTTACTCGGCGGTGGGGCCCTACGAGCAGTACTTC. Its translation: CASSYSAVGPYEQYF.